These 20 T cell receptor beta chains originate from one sample sequenced in a study of blood T cells in healthy people across ages. A sample-barcoded 5' primer and a J-beta primer mix were used in a second PCR of about 7 to 12 cycles. Each CDR3 protein is one row after TCRdb ran MiXCR on the 5' RACE reads. The repertoire holds 1.5 million to 2 million distinct CDR3 sequences, with about 35% as singletons. The sequenced material came from blood. The receptors were sampled from a woman in her 30s in good health.

The chain uses TRBV5-6 and TRBJ2-5; 8 nucleotides align to TRBD2. CDR3 size: 15 residues. Germline loops: CDR1 SGHDT, CDR2 YYEEEE. J gave up 5 bases and V 4 bases, and 10 bases lay outside the gene matches. CDR3 DNA: TGTGCCAGCAGCGGGGTAGCGGGGCACCGGGAGACCCAGTACTTC. Translating gives CASSGVAGHRETQYF.

CDR3 protein: CASSMFGVGYNEQFF. DNA for the CDR3: TGTGCCAGTTCTATGTTCGGGGTGGGATACAATGAGCAGTTCTTC. The V gene is TRBV19, the J gene TRBJ2-1; a weak D match, TRBD2 (5 bases). This CDR3 is built from 15 residues. V dropped 8 bases and J dropped 4 bases, with 18 bases sitting between them. Per germline, CDR1 LNHDA and CDR2 SQIVND (reference sequence).

This clonotype was seen more than once but under ten times. This chain uses TRBV20-1 with TRBJ2-1; 14 nucleotides line up with TRBD2. CDR1 and CDR2 from the germline V gene are DFQATT and SNEGSKA (reference sequence). This CDR3 spans 17 amino acids. J gave up 10 bases and V 0 bases, and 11 bases lay outside the gene matches. The CDR3 nucleotides are TGCAGTGCTAGAGAGCCGACTAGCGGGAGGGCCTTTGGCGAGCAGTTCTTC. Amino acids: CSAREPTSGRAFGEQFF.

This clonotype appeared a few times. This chain links TRBV6-6 with TRBJ1-2; D possibly corresponds to TRBD1 (6 bases). Germline V gene data show CDR1 as MNHNY and CDR2 as SVGAGI (reference sequence). This CDR3 contains 14 residues. Trimming cost V 7 bases and J 3 bases, with 15 bases left between them. The CDR3 loop reads CASKWGHLDYGYTF. The DNA for the CDR3 is TGTGCCAGCAAATGGGGGCATTTGGACTATGGCTACACCTTC.

This clonotype was observed a few times. The rearrangement uses TRBV7-9 and TRBJ1-6; no reliable D call. The germline V gene encodes CDR1 SEHNR and CDR2 FQNEAQ (reference sequence). This CDR3 spans 15 amino acids. Between the trimmed V and J ends, which lost 0 bases and 1 base, there was a span of 4 bases. The CDR3 region is CASSLAGSYNSPLHF. Written as DNA, the CDR3 is TGTGCCAGCAGCTTAGCTGGGTCCTATAATTCACCCCTCCACTTT.

In this sample, this clonotype turned up many times. This chain uses TRBV27 with TRBJ2-1; D is unresolved. This CDR3 has 12 residues. The germline V gene has CDR1 MNHEY and CDR2 SMNVEV (reference sequence). Trimming removed 5 bases at V and 10 bases at J, with 12 bases between. Here the CDR3 DNA reads TGTGCCAGCAGTATCCTCGGCGAAGAGCAGTTCTTC. Its translation: CASSILGEEQFF.

The chain carries TRBV6-2 or TRBV6-3 and TRBJ2-3; no clear D gene. Germline V gene lookup returns CDR1 MNHEY and CDR2 SVGEGT. Trimming shortened V by 4 bases and J by 0 bases, and 8 bases separated the two germline ends. This CDR3 has 14 amino acids. CDR3 DNA sequence: TGTGCCAGCAGTTGCCTGGCTAGCACAGATACGCAGTATTTT. This sequence encodes CASSCLASTDTQYF.

This clonotype has a handful of counts. The rearrangement joins TRBV11-2 to TRBJ2-3; D may be TRBD1 (6 bases). The germline V and J ends were trimmed by 1 base and 0 bases, with 23 bases remaining between them. CDR1 is SGHAT, CDR2 FQNNGV, per germline. This CDR3 region has 20 residues. The CDR3 DNA sequence: TGTGCCAGCAGCTTAGGTGAAAGGGGGTCCGACTTAATTAGCACAGATACGCAGTATTTT. This gives the protein CASSLGERGSDLISTDTQYF.

The CDR3 region has the DNA TGTGCCAGCAGTGAGGGTAGTGGGAGTGTCACAGATACGCAGTATTTT. It yields the protein CASSEGSGSVTDTQYF. This chain uses TRBV6-4 with TRBJ2-3, with a possible D match to TRBD2 (5 bases). This CDR3 region has 16 residues. Germline V CDR1 and CDR2: MRHNA, SNTAGT. Trimming removed 3 bases from V and 2 bases from J, with 15 bases in between.

This chain uses TRBV7-2 with TRBJ2-1; the match to TRBD1 covers 8 bases. Germline CDR1 and CDR2: SGHTA and FQGNSA. The CDR3 loop spans 14 amino acids. The V gene end was trimmed by 6 bases and the J gene end by 2 bases; junction bases not matched to a gene: 3. The CDR3 nucleotides read TGTGCCAGCAGGGGACAGGTGACCTACAATGAGCAGTTCTTC. It translates to CASRGQVTYNEQFF.

Notes on this clonotype: One end of the junction varies from germline; a read error may be responsible. This rearrangement joins TRBV3-1 to TRBJ1-2, with 11 bases that match TRBD1. The CDR3 is made up of 16 amino acids. The germline V gene encodes CDR1 LGHDT and CDR2 YNNKEL (reference sequence). The CDR3 DNA reads as TGTGCCAGCAGCCATTGGACAGGGGGCGAAAACTATGGCCACACCTTC. It yields the protein CASSHWTGGENYGHTF.

The rearrangement links TRBV29-1 to TRBJ1-1; no reliable D call. The germline V gene has CDR1 SQVTM and CDR2 ANQGSEA. The length of the CDR3 is 14 residues. Trimming left V 1 base short and J 4 bases short, with 13 bases between. This CDR3 reads CSVEAPGFSTEAFF. In nucleotides, the CDR3 is TGCAGCGTTGAAGCCCCGGGATTTAGCACTGAAGCTTTCTTT.

This clonotype has just a few counts. The V call is TRBV12-3 or TRBV12-4, the J call TRBJ1-1; no definite D call. Trimming shortened V by 3 bases and J by 3 bases, and 14 bases separated the two germline ends. The CDR3 totals 15 residues. For the CDR3, the DNA is TGTGCCAGCAGTTTGGGTATTATGAGATACACTGAAGCTTTCTTT. Residues: CASSLGIMRYTEAFF.

The chain links TRBV7-9 to TRBJ1-2, with D hard to call. This CDR3 has 13 amino acids. V lost 5 bases and J lost 6, with 13 bases in between. In germline, CDR1 is SEHNR, CDR2 FQNEAQ (reference sequence). The CDR3 protein is CASSRESLHGYTF. The CDR3 nucleotides read TGTGCCAGCAGCCGAGAGAGCTTGCATGGCTACACCTTC.

V and J are TRBV28 and TRBJ2-1; 8 positions agree with TRBD1. V was clipped by 6 bases and J by 14 bases; unmatched bases: 9. CDR3 length: 12 residues. Germline values: CDR1 MDHEN, CDR2 SYDVKM. In DNA, the CDR3 is TGTGCCAGCAGGCTCCCCGGGACAGGCGAGTTCTTC. Its protein product is CASRLPGTGEFF.

This clonotype turned up a few times. The J gene is TRBJ2-7, the V gene TRBV3-1; unclear D gene. Between the trimmed V and J ends, which lost 1 base and 2 bases, there was a span of 6 bases. Germline CDR1 is LGHDT and CDR2 is YNNKEL (reference sequence). The CDR3 totals 13 residues. This chain's CDR3 is CASSQGNAYEQYF. CDR3 DNA: TGTGCCAGCAGCCAAGGTAATGCCTACGAGCAGTACTTC.

This clonotype was seen more than once but under ten times. This chain uses TRBV29-1 with TRBJ1-3; a possible D gene is TRBD1 (6 bases). The CDR3 totals 17 residues. V lost 0 bases to trimming and J lost 0 bases, with 15 bases between them. The germline V gene encodes CDR1 SQVTM and CDR2 ANQGSEA. As DNA, the CDR3 is TGCAGCGTTGAAGAAGTTGGGGGCCCCGACTCTGGAAACACCATATATTTT. Its protein is CSVEEVGGPDSGNTIYF.

The V and J genes are TRBV6-5 and TRBJ2-5, with 16 bases lining up with TRBD2. Germline values: CDR1 MNHEY, CDR2 SVGAGI. This CDR3 is 16 amino acids long. Losses at the gene ends were 2 bases for V and 11 bases for J; bases not matched to a gene: 8. CDR3 region: CASSYGTSGRAYEQYF. The CDR3 DNA is TGTGCCAGCAGTTACGGGACTAGCGGGAGGGCCTATGAGCAGTACTTC.

The sample holds a few counts of this clonotype. V gene TRBV20-1 combines with J gene TRBJ2-5, with D perhaps matching TRBD1 (5 bases). Germline V gene data show CDR1 as DFQATT and CDR2 as SNEGSKA (reference sequence). Trimming removed 6 bases at V and 3 bases at J, with 14 bases between. The CDR3 has 13 amino acids. CDR3 nucleotide sequence: TGCAGTGCAAGAAGACAGAGAAAAGAGACCCAGTACTTC. As protein: CSARRQRKETQYF.

This chain connects TRBV27 to TRBJ1-2, with a weak D call TRBD1 (6 bases). Germline values: CDR1 MNHEY, CDR2 SMNVEV (reference sequence). This CDR3 is 16 amino acids long. Trimming took 8 bases from V and 3 from J, leaving 22 bases between them. CDR3 sequence (DNA): TGTGCCAGCTCCCCCCCCAGGGGAAATCCTCACTATGGCTACACCTTC. Its protein product is CASSPPRGNPHYGYTF.